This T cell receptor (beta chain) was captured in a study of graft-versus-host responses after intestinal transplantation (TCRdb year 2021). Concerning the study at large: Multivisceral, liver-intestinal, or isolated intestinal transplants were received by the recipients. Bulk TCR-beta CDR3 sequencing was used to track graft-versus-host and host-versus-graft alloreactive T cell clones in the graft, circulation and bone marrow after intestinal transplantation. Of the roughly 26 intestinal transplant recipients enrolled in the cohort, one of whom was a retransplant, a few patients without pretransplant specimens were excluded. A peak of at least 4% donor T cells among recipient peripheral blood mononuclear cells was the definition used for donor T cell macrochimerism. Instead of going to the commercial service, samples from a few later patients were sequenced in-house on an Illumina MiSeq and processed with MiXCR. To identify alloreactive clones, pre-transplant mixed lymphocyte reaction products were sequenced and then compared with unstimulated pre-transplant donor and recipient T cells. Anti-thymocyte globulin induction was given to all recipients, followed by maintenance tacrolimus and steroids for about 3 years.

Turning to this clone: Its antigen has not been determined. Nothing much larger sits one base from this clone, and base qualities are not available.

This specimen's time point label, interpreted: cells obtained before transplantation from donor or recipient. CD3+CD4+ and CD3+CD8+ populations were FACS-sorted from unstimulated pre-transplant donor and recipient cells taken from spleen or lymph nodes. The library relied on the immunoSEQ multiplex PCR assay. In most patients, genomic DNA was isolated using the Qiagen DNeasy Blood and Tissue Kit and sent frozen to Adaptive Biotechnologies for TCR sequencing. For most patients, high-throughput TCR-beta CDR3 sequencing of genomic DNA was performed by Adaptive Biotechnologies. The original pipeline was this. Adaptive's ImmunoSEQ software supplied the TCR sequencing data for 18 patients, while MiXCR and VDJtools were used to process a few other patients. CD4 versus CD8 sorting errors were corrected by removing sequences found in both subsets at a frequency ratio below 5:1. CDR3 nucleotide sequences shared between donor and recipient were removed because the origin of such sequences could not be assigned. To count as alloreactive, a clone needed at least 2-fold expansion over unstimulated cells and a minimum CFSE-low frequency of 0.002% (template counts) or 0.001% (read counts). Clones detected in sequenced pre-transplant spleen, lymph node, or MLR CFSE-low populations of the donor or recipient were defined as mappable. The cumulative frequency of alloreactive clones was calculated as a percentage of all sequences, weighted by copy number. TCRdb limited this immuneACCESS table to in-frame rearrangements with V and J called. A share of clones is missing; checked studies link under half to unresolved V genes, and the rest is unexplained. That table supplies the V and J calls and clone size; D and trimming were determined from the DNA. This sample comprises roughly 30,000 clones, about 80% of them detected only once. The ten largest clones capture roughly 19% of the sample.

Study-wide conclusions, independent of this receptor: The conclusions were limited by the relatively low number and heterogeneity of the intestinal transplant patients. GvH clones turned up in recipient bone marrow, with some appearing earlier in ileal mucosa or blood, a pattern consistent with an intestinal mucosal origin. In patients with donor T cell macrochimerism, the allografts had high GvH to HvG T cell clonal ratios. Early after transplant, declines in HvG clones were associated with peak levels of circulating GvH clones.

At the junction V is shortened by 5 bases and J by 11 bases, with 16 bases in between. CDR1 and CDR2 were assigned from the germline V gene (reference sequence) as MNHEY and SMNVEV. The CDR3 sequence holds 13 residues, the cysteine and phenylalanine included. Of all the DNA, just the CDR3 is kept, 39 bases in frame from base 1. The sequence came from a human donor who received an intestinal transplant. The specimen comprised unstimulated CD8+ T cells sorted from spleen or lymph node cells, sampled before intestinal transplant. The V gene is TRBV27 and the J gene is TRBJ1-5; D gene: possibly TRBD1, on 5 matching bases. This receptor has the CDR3 CASSQYPSGAQHF. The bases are TGTGCCAGCAGTCAATACCCTTCGGGGGCCCAGCATTTT.